This T cell receptor (beta chain) came from a study of T-cell reconstitution after alpha-beta-depleted transplantation in children. Ten or more counts support this clonotype. Unique molecular identifiers were incorporated into the prepared TCRbeta library. Via MiXCR, TCRdb re-called the PCR reads, giving one row per CDR3 protein. The table records about 22,000 distinct CDR3 sequences, approximately 11% of them present only once. The source material was PBMCs from the stem cell graft donor, sampled from the stem cell graft. This TCR derives from a human donor who donated a stem cell graft to a child with chronic granulomatous disease.

Here the CDR3 reads CATSRAKRSADEQFF. CDR3 coding DNA: TGTGCCACCAGCAGAGCCAAAAGAAGCGCGGATGAGCAGTTCTTC. J is TRBJ2-1 and V is TRBV15; D gene ambiguous. The ends were cut back, 1 base at V and 8 bases at J, with 15 bases in the middle. The V gene's germline CDR1 is LNHNV and CDR2 YYDKDF (reference sequence). CDR3 length: 15 amino acids.